What follows are 9 T cell receptor beta chains derived from one specimen sequenced in a study of early T cells in non-severe SARS-CoV-2 infection. TCRdb called the 5' RACE reads again in MiXCR, with one record for every CDR3 protein. The sample shows tens of thousands of distinct CDR3 sequences, 10% to 15% of them seen only once. Sequenced material: whole blood. These receptors were collected from an adult who was a healthcare worker with PCR-confirmed SARS-CoV-2 infection or an uninfected control (not recorded which).

This rearrangement joins TRBV9 to TRBJ2-3; D unclear. The CDR3 is 13 amino acids. V was clipped by 4 bases and J by 6 bases, with 12 bases between them. The germline V gene encodes CDR1 SGDLS and CDR2 YYNGEE. The CDR3 DNA reads TGTGCCAGCAGCTTCCGACCTGGGGATACGCAGTATTTT. This encodes CASSFRPGDTQYF.

This clonotype was detected many times. The chain is built from TRBV2 and TRBJ2-6; D not certain. V lost 4 bases to trimming and J lost 0 bases, with 10 bases between them. CDR1 and CDR2 (germline): SNHLY, FYNNEI. CDR3 length: 16 amino acids. The CDR3 is CASSGSAYSGANVLTF. The CDR3 region has the DNA TGTGCCAGCAGTGGTTCTGCTTACTCTGGGGCCAACGTCCTGACTTTC.

At least ten counts were recorded for this clonotype. The chain joins TRBV5-5 to TRBJ2-3; D unresolved. The CDR3 spans 13 residues. V shed 3 bases and J shed 6 bases, with 11 bases lying between them. Per the germline V gene, CDR1 is SGHKS and CDR2 is YYEKEE (reference sequence). CDR3 sequence reads: CASSWMPTDTQYF. The CDR3 region has the DNA TGTGCCAGCAGCTGGATGCCAACCGATACGCAGTATTTT. Using reference TRBV5-5 and TRBJ2-3 for the parts outside the CDR3, the full variable domain is DAGVTQSPTHLIKTRGQQVTLRCSPISGHKSVSWYQQVLGQGPQFIFQYYEKEERGRGNFPDRFSARQFPNYSSELNVNALLLGDSALYLCASSWMPTDTQYFGPGTRLTVL.

V gene TRBV6-1 combines with J gene TRBJ2-7; D gene unclear. CDR1 is MNHNS, CDR2 SASEGT, per germline. Trimming cost V 6 bases and J 3 bases, with 9 bases left between them. The CDR3 runs to 12 residues. As DNA, the CDR3 is TGTGCCAGCAGGGACCTGCTCTACGAGCAGTACTTC. Amino acids: CASRDLLYEQYF.

This clonotype turned up a few times. This sequence joins TRBV6-2 or TRBV6-3 and TRBJ1-1, with D possibly TRBD1 on 5 matching bases. Germline lookup yields CDR1 MNHEY and CDR2 SVGEGT. This CDR3 region has 14 residues. Trimming cost V 3 bases and J 1 base, with 9 bases left between them. CDR3 coding DNA: TGTGCCAGCAGTTATTCGGACACGAACACTGAAGCTTTCTTT. This gives the protein CASSYSDTNTEAFF.

The gene calls are TRBV3-2 and TRBJ2-1; TRBD2 is taken as the D call from the table, unchecked against the DNA. TRBV3-2 has pseudogene status. This CDR3 has 17 residues. The CDR3 bases are TGTGCCAGCAGCCAAGATCTGGGAGCGGGAGGGCCCGATGAGCAGTTCTTC. It yields the protein CASSQDLGAGGPDEQFF.

This clonotype is classed as medium-sized. The rearrangement uses TRBV6-4 and TRBJ2-6; D unresolved. V lost 3 bases, J lost 0 bases, and 6 bases lay in between. The germline gives CDR1 MRHNA, CDR2 SNTAGT. The CDR3 is made up of 15 amino acids. The CDR3 coding sequence is TGTGCCAGCAGTGAAACCAGCTCTGGGGCCAACGTCCTGACTTTC. Amino acids: CASSETSSGANVLTF.

This clonotype was observed a few times. The chain recombines TRBV15 with TRBJ1-4, with D unclear. Looked up from germline, CDR1 is LNHNV and CDR2 is YYDKDF (reference sequence). This CDR3 has 13 residues. Deletions cut 6 bases from V and 7 bases from J, with 12 bases between. In nucleotides, the CDR3 is TGTGCCACCAGAGACACCGAGACTGAAAAACTGTTTTTT. Protein product: CATRDTETEKLFF. The full variable domain, rest sourced from reference TRBV15 and TRBJ1-4, is DAMVIQNPRYQVTQFGKPVTLSCSQTLNHNVMYWYQQKSSQAPKLLFHYYDKDFNNEADTPDNFQSRRPNTSFCFLDIRSPGLGDTAMYLCATRDTETEKLFFGSGTQLSVL.

This clonotype was seen more than once but under ten times. The chain employs TRBV19 and TRBJ2-3; no firm D call. V gave up 3 bases and J gave up 9 bases, with 10 bases separating them. Germline V gene sequence: CDR1 LNHDA, CDR2 SQIVND (reference sequence). This CDR3 has 12 amino acids. CDR3: CASSILGLTQYF. CDR3 coding DNA: TGTGCCAGTAGTATCTTAGGTCTGACGCAGTATTTT.